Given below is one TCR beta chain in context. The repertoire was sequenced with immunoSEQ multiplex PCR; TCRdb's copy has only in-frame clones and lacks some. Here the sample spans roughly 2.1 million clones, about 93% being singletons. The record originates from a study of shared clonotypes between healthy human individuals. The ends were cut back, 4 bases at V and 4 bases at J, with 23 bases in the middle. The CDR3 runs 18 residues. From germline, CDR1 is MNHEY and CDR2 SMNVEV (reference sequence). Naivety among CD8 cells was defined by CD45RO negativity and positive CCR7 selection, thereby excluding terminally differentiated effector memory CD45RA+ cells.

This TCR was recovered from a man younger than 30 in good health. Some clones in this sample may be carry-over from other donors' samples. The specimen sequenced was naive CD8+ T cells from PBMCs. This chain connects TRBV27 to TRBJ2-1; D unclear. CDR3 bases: TGTGCCAGCAGTTACTACCCCCCGGGTACAGTCACTTACAATGAGCAGTTCTTC. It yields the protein CASSYYPPGTVTYNEQFF.